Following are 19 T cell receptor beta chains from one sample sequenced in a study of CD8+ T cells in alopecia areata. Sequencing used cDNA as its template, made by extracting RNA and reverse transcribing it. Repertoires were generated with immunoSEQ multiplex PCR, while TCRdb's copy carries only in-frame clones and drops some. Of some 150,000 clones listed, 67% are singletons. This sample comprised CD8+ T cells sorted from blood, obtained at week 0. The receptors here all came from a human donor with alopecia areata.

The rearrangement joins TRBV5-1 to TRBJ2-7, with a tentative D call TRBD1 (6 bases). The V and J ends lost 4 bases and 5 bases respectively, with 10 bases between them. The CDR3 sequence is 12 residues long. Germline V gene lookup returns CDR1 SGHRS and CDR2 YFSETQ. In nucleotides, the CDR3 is TGCGCCAGCAGCACGTACAGGGACGAGCAGTACTTC. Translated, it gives CASSTYRDEQYF.

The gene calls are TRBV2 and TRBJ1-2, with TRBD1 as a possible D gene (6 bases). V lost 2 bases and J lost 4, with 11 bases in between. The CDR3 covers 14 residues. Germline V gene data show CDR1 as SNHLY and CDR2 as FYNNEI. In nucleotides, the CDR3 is TGTGCCAGCAGTGAATTGCAGGGGCCCTATGGCTACACCTTC. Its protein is CASSELQGPYGYTF.

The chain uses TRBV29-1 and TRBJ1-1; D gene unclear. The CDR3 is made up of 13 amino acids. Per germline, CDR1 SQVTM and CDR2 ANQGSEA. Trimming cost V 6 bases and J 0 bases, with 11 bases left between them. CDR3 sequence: CSVEKVLNTEAFF. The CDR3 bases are TGCAGCGTGGAAAAGGTTTTGAACACTGAAGCTTTCTTT.

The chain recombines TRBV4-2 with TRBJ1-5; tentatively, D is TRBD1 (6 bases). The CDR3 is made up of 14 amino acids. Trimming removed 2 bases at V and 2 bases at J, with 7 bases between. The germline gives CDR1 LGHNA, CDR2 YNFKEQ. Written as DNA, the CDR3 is TGTGCCAGCAGCCAATACAGGGGCAATCAGCCCCAGCATTTT. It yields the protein CASSQYRGNQPQHF.

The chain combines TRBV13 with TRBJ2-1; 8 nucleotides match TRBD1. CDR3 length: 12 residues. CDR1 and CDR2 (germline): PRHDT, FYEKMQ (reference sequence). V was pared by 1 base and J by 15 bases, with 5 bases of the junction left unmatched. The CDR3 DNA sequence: TGTGCCAGCAGCTTAGAGGGCAGGGGGCCGTTCTTC. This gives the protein CASSLEGRGPFF.

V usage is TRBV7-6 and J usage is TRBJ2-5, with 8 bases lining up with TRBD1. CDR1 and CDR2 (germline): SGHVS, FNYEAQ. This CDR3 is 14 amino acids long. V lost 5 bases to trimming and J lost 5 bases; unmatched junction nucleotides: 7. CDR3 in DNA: TGTGCCAGCAGCCCGACAGGGGTCTGGGAGACCCAGTACTTC. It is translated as CASSPTGVWETQYF.

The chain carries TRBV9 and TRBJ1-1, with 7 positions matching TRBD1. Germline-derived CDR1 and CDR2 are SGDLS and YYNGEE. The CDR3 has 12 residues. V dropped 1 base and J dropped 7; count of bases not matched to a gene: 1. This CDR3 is CASSVQGGEAFF. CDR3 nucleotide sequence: TGTGCCAGCAGCGTACAGGGGGGTGAAGCTTTCTTT.

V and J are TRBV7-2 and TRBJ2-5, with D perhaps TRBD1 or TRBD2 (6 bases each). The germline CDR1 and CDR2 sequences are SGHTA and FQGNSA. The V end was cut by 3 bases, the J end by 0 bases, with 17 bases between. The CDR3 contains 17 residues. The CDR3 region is CASSFPGAGTHQETQYF. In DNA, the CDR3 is TGTGCCAGCAGCTTCCCGGGGGCCGGGACCCACCAAGAGACCCAGTACTTC.

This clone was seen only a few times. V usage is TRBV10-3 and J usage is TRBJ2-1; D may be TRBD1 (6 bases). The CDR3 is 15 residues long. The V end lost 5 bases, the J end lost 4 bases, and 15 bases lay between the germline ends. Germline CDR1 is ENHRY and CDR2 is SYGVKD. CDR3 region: CAISFRDTTYNEQFF. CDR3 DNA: TGTGCCATCAGTTTCCGGGACACGACATACAATGAGCAGTTCTTC.

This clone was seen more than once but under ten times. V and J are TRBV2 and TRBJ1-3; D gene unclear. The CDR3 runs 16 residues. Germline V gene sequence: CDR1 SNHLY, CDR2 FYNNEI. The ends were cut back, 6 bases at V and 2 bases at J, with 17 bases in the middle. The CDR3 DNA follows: TGTGCCAGCAGGAGAACCGGACGGACCCCTGGAAACACCATATATTTT. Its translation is CASRRTGRTPGNTIYF.

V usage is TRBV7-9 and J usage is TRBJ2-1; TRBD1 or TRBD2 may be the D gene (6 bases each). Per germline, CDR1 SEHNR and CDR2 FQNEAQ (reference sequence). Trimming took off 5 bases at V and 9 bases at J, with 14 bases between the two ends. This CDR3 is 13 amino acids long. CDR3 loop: CASSPTGGAEQFF. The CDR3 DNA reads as TGTGCCAGCAGCCCCACCGGGGGCGCTGAGCAGTTCTTC.

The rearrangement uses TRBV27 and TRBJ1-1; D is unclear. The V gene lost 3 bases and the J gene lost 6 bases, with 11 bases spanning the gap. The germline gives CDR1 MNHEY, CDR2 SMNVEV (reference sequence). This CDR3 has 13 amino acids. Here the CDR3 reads CASSFVPDAEAFF. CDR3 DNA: TGTGCCAGCAGTTTCGTCCCGGACGCTGAAGCTTTCTTT.

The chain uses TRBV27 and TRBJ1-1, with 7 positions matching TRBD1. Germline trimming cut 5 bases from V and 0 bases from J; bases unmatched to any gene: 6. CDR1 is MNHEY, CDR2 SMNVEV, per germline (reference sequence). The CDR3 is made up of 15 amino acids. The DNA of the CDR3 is TGTGCCAGCAGTCCGGGACAGTATGTGAACACTGAAGCTTTCTTT. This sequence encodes CASSPGQYVNTEAFF.

For the CDR3, the DNA is TGCAGTGCTAGAGCACAAGAGACCCAGTACTTC. Its translation: CSARAQETQYF. The V gene is TRBV20-1, the J gene TRBJ2-5; D remains ambiguous. The germline V gene encodes CDR1 DFQATT and CDR2 SNEGSKA (reference sequence). The CDR3 consists of 11 residues. V was trimmed by 1 base and J by 2 bases, leaving 2 bases between them.

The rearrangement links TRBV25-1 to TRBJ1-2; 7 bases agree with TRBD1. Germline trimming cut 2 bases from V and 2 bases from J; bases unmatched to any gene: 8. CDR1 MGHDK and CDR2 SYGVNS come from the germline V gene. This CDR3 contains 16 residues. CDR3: CASSEGLYRGNYGYTF. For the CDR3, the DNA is TGTGCCAGCAGTGAAGGTCTGTACAGGGGCAACTATGGCTACACCTTC.

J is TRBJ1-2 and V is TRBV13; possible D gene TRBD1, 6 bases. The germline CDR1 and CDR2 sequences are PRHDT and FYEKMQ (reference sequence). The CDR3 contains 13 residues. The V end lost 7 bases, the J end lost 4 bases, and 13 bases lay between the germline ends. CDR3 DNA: TGTGCCAGCAAGGGGACATCTGCCTATGGCTACACCTTC. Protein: CASKGTSAYGYTF.

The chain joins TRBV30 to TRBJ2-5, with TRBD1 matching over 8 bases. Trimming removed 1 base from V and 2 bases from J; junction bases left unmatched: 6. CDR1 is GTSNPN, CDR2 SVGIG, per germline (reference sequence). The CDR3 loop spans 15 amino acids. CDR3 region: CAWSALDREQETQYF. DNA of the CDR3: TGTGCCTGGAGTGCCTTGGACAGGGAGCAAGAGACCCAGTACTTC.

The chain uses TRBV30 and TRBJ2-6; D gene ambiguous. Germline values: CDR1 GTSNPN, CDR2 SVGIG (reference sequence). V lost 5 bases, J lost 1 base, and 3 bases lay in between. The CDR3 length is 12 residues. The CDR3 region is CAWASGANVLTF. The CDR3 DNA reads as TGTGCCTGGGCTTCTGGGGCCAACGTCCTGACTTTC.

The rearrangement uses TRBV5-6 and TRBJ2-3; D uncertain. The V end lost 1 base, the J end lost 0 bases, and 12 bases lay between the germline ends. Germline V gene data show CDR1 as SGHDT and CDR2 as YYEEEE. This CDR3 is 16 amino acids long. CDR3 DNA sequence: TGTGCCAGCAGCTTGAACAACCGTCCTAGCACAGATACGCAGTATTTT. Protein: CASSLNNRPSTDTQYF.